These 20 T cell receptor beta chains share one sample of origin, sequenced in a study of cytomegalovirus exposure and HLA in healthy donors. Only in-frame clones appear in the TCRdb table, and some are missing; sequencing was by immunoSEQ multiplex PCR. Altogether a few hundred thousand clones are present, 80% to 90% being singletons, with the ten largest covering roughly 0.99%. The sequencing sample was made of PBMCs. The receptors here all came from a woman aged 18-29 years in good health and CMV-seronegative.

This chain links TRBV18 with TRBJ1-1; no firm D call. Trimming shortened V by 2 bases and J by 3 bases, and 16 bases separated the two germline ends. The CDR3 covers 16 residues. Germline loops: CDR1 KGHSH, CDR2 LQKENI. The CDR3 DNA reads as TGTGCCAGCTCACCAGTCCAGGTGGTATTGGACACTGAAGCTTTCTTT. It codes for CASSPVQVVLDTEAFF.

About this clone itself: In the same sample, other DNA sequences code for this CDR3. This rearrangement joins TRBV7-2 to TRBJ2-1; unclear D gene. CDR1 is SGHTA and CDR2 is FQGNSA in the germline V gene. V lost 1 base and J 2 bases, leaving 3 bases between the germline ends. This CDR3 has 13 residues. CDR3 residues: CASSLGPYNEQFF. CDR3 nucleotides: TGTGCCAGCAGCTTAGGGCCCTACAATGAGCAGTTCTTC.

Only a few counts were recorded for this clone. For the CDR3, the DNA is TGTGCCATCAGTGATGTACAGGGTTTTTCACCCCTCCACTTT. This gives the protein CAISDVQGFSPLHF. J is TRBJ1-6 and V is TRBV10-3; tentative D call: TRBD1 (6 bases). The V end was cut by 3 bases, the J end by 9 bases, with 12 bases between. This CDR3 comprises 14 residues. Germline V gene sequence: CDR1 ENHRY, CDR2 SYGVKD.

V is TRBV6-5 and J is TRBJ1-1, with D tentatively TRBD1 (6 bases). Germline CDR1 and CDR2: MNHEY and SVGAGI. V was pared by 5 bases and J by 0 bases, with 13 bases between. The CDR3 sequence is 15 residues long. CDR3 sequence reads: CASSPGTNMNTEAFF. The CDR3 region has the DNA TGTGCCAGCAGTCCCGGGACAAACATGAACACTGAAGCTTTCTTT.

V is TRBV19 and J is TRBJ2-7; possibly TRBD2 for D (6 bases). In germline, CDR1 is LNHDA, CDR2 SQIVND (reference sequence). This CDR3 has 14 amino acids. Trimming removed 5 bases at V and 1 base at J, with 12 bases between. CDR3 loop: CASSATSNSYEQYF. The CDR3 nucleotides are TGTGCCAGTAGTGCGACTAGTAATTCCTACGAGCAGTACTTC.

The chain joins TRBV19 to TRBJ1-1; 9 bases match TRBD1. After removal of 3 bases from V and 6 bases from J, the junction contained 8 bases not matched to a gene. Germline CDR1 is LNHDA and CDR2 is SQIVND (reference sequence). This CDR3 is built from 15 residues. The CDR3 sequence: CASSIGGTGIPEAFF. CDR3 nucleotides: TGTGCCAGTAGTATCGGGGGGACAGGGATTCCTGAAGCTTTCTTT.

The CDR3 sequence is CASSLVGEPALDTEAFF. The DNA of the CDR3 is TGTGCCAGCAGCTTAGTCGGGGAGCCAGCTTTGGACACTGAAGCTTTCTTT. The chain joins TRBV7-9 to TRBJ1-1; D unresolved. The germline CDR1 and CDR2 sequences are SEHNR and FQNEAQ (reference sequence). The CDR3 has 17 residues. The V and J ends lost 1 base and 3 bases respectively, with 18 bases between them.

V usage is TRBV18 and J usage is TRBJ2-2, with 7 bases identical to TRBD1. The trim removed 4 bases at V and 4 bases at J, leaving 9 bases unmatched. Germline CDR1 KGHSH, CDR2 LQKENI. The CDR3 extends over 16 amino acids. The DNA of the CDR3 is TGTGCCAGCTCACTCGTCCCCTCAGGGGGCACCGGGGAGCTGTTTTTT. Translated: CASSLVPSGGTGELFF.

This clone was counted a single time. The chain has TRBV5-4 and TRBJ2-2; D uncertain. The CDR3 loop spans 15 amino acids. Trimming removed 2 bases from V and 0 bases from J, with 8 bases in between. Germline CDR1 is SGHNT and CDR2 is YYREEE (reference sequence). This CDR3 reads CASSLKPANTGELFF. The CDR3 nucleotides are TGTGCCAGCAGCTTAAAACCGGCGAACACCGGGGAGCTGTTTTTT.

CDR3 sequence reads: CASSPFPDRGSEKLFF. CDR3 nucleotides: TGTGCCAGCAGTCCCTTCCCCGACAGGGGAAGTGAAAAACTGTTTTTT. V is TRBV27 and J is TRBJ1-4; TRBD1 agrees at 8 bases. Germline assignment: CDR1 MNHEY and CDR2 SMNVEV (reference sequence). Trimming removed 5 bases from V and 7 bases from J; junction bases left unmatched: 12. This CDR3 contains 16 residues.

This rearrangement joins TRBV18 to TRBJ2-2; tentatively, D is TRBD1 (5 bases). The V gene's germline CDR1 is KGHSH and CDR2 LQKENI. V lost 0 bases and J lost 1, with 15 bases in between. The CDR3 length is 18 residues. CDR3 region: CASSPPEGATVNTGELFF. For the CDR3, the DNA is TGTGCCAGCTCACCACCCGAAGGGGCGACGGTGAACACCGGGGAGCTGTTTTTT. The whole variable domain, remainder taken from reference TRBV18 and TRBJ2-2, is NAGVMQNPRHLVRRRGQEARLRCSPMKGHSHVYWYRQLPEEGLKFMVYLQKENIIDESGMPKERFSAEFPKEGPSILRIQQVVRGDSAAYFCASSPPEGATVNTGELFFGEGSRLTVL.

This clone has a handful of counts. This chain uses TRBV19 with TRBJ2-7, with 7 bases that match TRBD1. The germline V gene encodes CDR1 LNHDA and CDR2 SQIVND (reference sequence). The V gene end was trimmed by 2 bases and the J gene end by 2 bases; junction bases not matched to a gene: 3. The CDR3 length is 14 residues. CDR3 in amino acids: CASSIQTGPYEQYF. The CDR3 DNA follows: TGTGCCAGTAGTATACAGACAGGGCCCTACGAGCAGTACTTC.

The chain recombines TRBV9 with TRBJ2-4; 9 positions match TRBD2. CDR1 and CDR2 from the germline V gene are SGDLS and YYNGEE. This CDR3 is built from 16 residues. The V segment lost 3 bases and the J segment 0 bases; nucleotides outside the gene matches: 4. The CDR3 is CASSETSGVAKNIQYF. The CDR3, as DNA: TGTGCCAGCAGCGAGACTAGCGGAGTAGCCAAAAACATTCAGTACTTC.

This clone has a single count. This chain uses TRBV6-4 with TRBJ2-3, with D perhaps TRBD2 (5 bases). The CDR3 covers 13 residues. Germline CDR1 reads MRHNA; CDR2 reads SNTAGT. V lost 3 bases and J 8 bases, leaving 12 bases between the germline ends. The CDR3 nucleotides are TGTGCCAGCAGTGAGGAAAGCGGAGTTACGCAGTATTTT. As protein: CASSEESGVTQYF.

This clone came up once. V gene TRBV6-1 combines with J gene TRBJ1-5, with D possibly being TRBD1 (5 bases). The V gene lost 6 bases and the J gene lost 2 bases, with 14 bases spanning the gap. There are 15 residues in the CDR3. CDR1 and CDR2 (germline): MNHNS, SASEGT. CDR3 in DNA: TGTGCCAGCAGAAGGGCCAGGGTGGGCAATCAGCCCCAGCATTTT. Translation: CASRRARVGNQPQHF.

This chain uses TRBV10-1 with TRBJ2-2; 8 nucleotides match TRBD2. The germline CDR1 and CDR2 sequences are WNHNN and SYGVQD (reference sequence). The CDR3 has 15 residues. The V and J ends lost 4 bases and 4 bases, in that order; junction bases with no gene match: 5. The CDR3 DNA is TGCGCCAGCAGTGGGGACGGGAGGGGCACCGGGGAGCTGTTTTTT. Protein product: CASSGDGRGTGELFF.

This clone was seen a single time. The V and J genes are TRBV10-3 and TRBJ1-2, with D possibly being TRBD1 (5 bases). Germline CDR1 reads ENHRY; CDR2 reads SYGVKD. Deletions cut 3 bases from V and 5 bases from J, with 13 bases between. This CDR3 is 14 amino acids long. CDR3: CAISDSEGSYGYTF. CDR3 DNA sequence: TGTGCCATCAGTGACTCGGAGGGGTCGTATGGCTACACCTTC.

The chain carries TRBV5-1 and TRBJ2-7; D is ambiguous. CDR1 and CDR2 (germline): SGHRS, YFSETQ. V lost 4 bases to trimming and J lost 3 bases, with 8 bases between them. There are 12 residues in the CDR3. Written as DNA, the CDR3 is TGCGCCAGCAGCCGACACGACTACGAGCAGTACTTC. Translation: CASSRHDYEQYF. Filled out from reference TRBV5-1 and TRBJ2-7, the complete variable domain reads KAGVTQTPRYLIKTRGQQVTLSCSPISGHRSVSWYQQTPGQGLQFLFEYFSETQRNKGNFPGRFSGRQFSNSRSEMNVSTLELGDSALYLCASSRHDYEQYFGPGTRLTVT.

The chain employs TRBV29-1 and TRBJ2-5, with D perhaps TRBD2 (5 bases). CDR3 length: 13 amino acids. Trimming stripped 7 bases from V and 5 bases from J, with 17 bases between. Germline V gene sequence: CDR1 SQVTM, CDR2 ANQGSEA. Here the CDR3 DNA reads TGCAGCGCTGAGAATGGCGGGTGGGAGACCCAGTACTTC. It codes for CSAENGGWETQYF.

Only a few counts were recorded for this clone. This chain uses TRBV2 with TRBJ1-2; no definite D call. The ends were cut back, 2 bases at V and 5 bases at J, with 15 bases in the middle. The CDR3 extends over 15 amino acids. CDR1 SNHLY and CDR2 FYNNEI come from the germline V gene. CDR3 sequence reads: CASSERSLAPYGYTF. In DNA form, the CDR3 reads TGTGCCAGCAGTGAACGGTCCCTAGCCCCATATGGCTACACCTTC.